The present T cell receptor (beta chain) was sequenced within a study of blood T cell repertoires in COVID-19. Study details: The United States, Italy and Spain were the sources of the acute and convalescent COVID-19 samples.

The method was immunoSEQ multiplex PCR; TCRdb's version includes in-frame clones alone and lacks a portion of them. The sample lists about 240,000 clones, about 87% seen once, with 2.6% in the top ten. Clinical history reported by participants formed the basis on which cohorts were assigned. The CDR3 is 10 residues long. Germline V gene sequence: CDR1 DFQATT, CDR2 SNEGSKA (reference sequence). With 5 bases removed from V and 4 bases from J, the gap between germline ends came to 3 bases. The source is a woman aged 25-40 years with acute COVID-19. Sequences were obtained from PBMCs or T cells enriched from blood (not recorded which). The V and J genes are TRBV20-1 and TRBJ2-1; no firm D call. The CDR3 reads CSAYYNEQFF. CDR3 in DNA: TGCAGTGCTTATTACAATGAGCAGTTCTTC.